Sequencing of this T cell receptor (beta chain) was carried out in a study of shared clonotypes between healthy human individuals. Findings of the study overall: Only blood was sampled; tissue repertoires likely differ. Researchers found naive subsets generally carried larger estimated richness than memory subsets.

Assay: immunoSEQ multiplex PCR; the TCRdb copy retains only in-frame clones and omits some. The sample carries around 2.5 million clones, 90% to 95% recorded once. This clone was seen only once. What it binds is not known. The CDR3 sequence is 14 residues long. From germline, CDR1 is MGHRA and CDR2 YSYEKL. Trimming took off 6 bases at V and 5 bases at J, with 13 bases between the two ends. Sequencing was carried out using naive CD4+ T cells from PBMCs. Subset defined: CD45RA+ positively selected. The rearrangement uses TRBV4-1 and TRBJ1-4; TRBD1 is a possible D gene (6 bases). The TCR comes from a man between 18 and 29 years old in good health. Some clones in this sample may be carry-over from other donors' samples. This CDR3 reads CASRETGSNEKLFF. The CDR3 nucleotides read TGCGCCAGCAGAGAGACAGGATCAAATGAAAAACTGTTTTTT.